This T cell receptor (beta chain) was profiled in a study of cytomegalovirus exposure and HLA in healthy donors. In the study overall: An earlier analysis identified 117 million unique TCR beta sequences in about 180 million T cells.

This CDR3 is 14 amino acids long. Germline CDR1 and CDR2: SQVTM and ANQGSEA. The study ran its PCR with 60 Vbeta and 13 Jbeta primers. Methods used by the authors: Later analysis identified tens of millions of unique TCR beta chains, 8.5 million to 13 million shared. Assay: immunoSEQ multiplex PCR; the TCRdb copy retains only in-frame clones and omits some. The V and J calls and the clone size are those of that table, but D and trimming were determined from the DNA. The sample shows fewer than 120,000 clones, about three quarters of them seen only once. It was healthy bone marrow donors who served as donors. At collection, donors were nominally healthy, but unrecorded immune exposures were probable. This clone was detected only once.

The source is a woman younger than 45 in good health and CMV-seronegative. The gene calls are TRBV29-1 and TRBJ2-5, with TRBD1 matching 7 bases. The end of the DNA aligns better with TRBJ2-7, so the J call may be wrong. The sequenced material came from PBMCs. CDR3 DNA: TGCAGCGCAGCTGTAGGGGGCGTCTCCTACGAGCAGTACTTC. Protein sequence: CSAAVGGVSYEQYF.